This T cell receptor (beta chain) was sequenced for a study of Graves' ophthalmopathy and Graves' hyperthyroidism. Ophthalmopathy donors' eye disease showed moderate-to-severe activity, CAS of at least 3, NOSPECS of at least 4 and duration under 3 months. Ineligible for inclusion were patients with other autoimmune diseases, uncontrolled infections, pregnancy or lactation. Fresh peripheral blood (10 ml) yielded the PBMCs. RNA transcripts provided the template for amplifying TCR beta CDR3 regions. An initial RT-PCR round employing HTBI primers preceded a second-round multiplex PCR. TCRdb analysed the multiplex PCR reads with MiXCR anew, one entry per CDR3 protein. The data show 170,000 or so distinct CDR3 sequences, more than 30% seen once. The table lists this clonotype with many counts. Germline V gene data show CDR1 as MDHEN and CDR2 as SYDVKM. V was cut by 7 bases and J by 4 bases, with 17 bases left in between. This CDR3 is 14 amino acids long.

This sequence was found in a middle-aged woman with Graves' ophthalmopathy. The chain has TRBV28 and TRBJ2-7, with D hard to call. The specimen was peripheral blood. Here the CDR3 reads CASIRKGIWYEQYF. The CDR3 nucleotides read TGTGCCAGCATTCGGAAAGGGATCTGGTACGAGCAGTACTTC.